The 21 T cell receptor beta chains listed next were all sequenced from one sample in a study of technical replicates of blood from a handful of donors. The assay was immunoSEQ multiplex PCR, and TCRdb's table has in-frame clones only and misses some. The sample includes tens of thousands of clones, about 91% of them seen just once. The sample taken for sequencing was T cells isolated from PBMCs. The receptor set was obtained from a human donor in good health.

This clone showed up just a few times. The chain joins TRBV6-6 to TRBJ2-1; D might be TRBD1 (6 bases). CDR1 and CDR2 from the germline V gene are MNHNY and SVGAGI (reference sequence). Deletions cut 2 bases from V and 5 bases from J, with 10 bases between. CDR3 length equals 14 residues. CDR3 protein: CASSYPDRHNEQFF. CDR3 DNA: TGTGCCAGCAGTTACCCCGACAGGCACAATGAGCAGTTCTTC.

The J gene is TRBJ1-1, the V gene TRBV27; TRBD1 agrees at 11 bases. The V gene's germline CDR1 is MNHEY and CDR2 SMNVEV (reference sequence). The CDR3 loop spans 14 amino acids. Unmatched junction bases numbered 0, after V lost 2 bases and J lost 4 bases. The CDR3 DNA sequence: TGTGCCAGCAGTTTAGGGACAGGGGGCACTGAAGCTTTCTTT. It yields the protein CASSLGTGGTEAFF.

The chain couples TRBV5-1 to TRBJ2-6; 9 positions match TRBD2. V was clipped by 1 base and J by 1 base; unmatched bases: 12. Germline assignment: CDR1 SGHRS and CDR2 YFSETQ. The CDR3 consists of 20 residues. The CDR3 DNA reads as TGCGCCAGCAGCTTGCAACCCACCGGGACTAGCAGTTCTGGGGCCAACGTCCTGACTTTC. Its protein product is CASSLQPTGTSSSGANVLTF.

The chain is built from TRBV7-8 and TRBJ2-7; the D gene is possibly TRBD1 (6 bases). The V end was cut by 3 bases, the J end by 3 bases, with 15 bases between. There are 15 residues in the CDR3. Germline CDR1 reads SGHVS; CDR2 reads FQNEAQ. The CDR3 sequence: CASSLDPTGDYEQYF. CDR3 in DNA: TGTGCCAGCAGCTTGGACCCGACAGGTGACTACGAGCAGTACTTC.

This sequence joins TRBV6-6 and TRBJ1-5, with a weak D call TRBD1 (6 bases). Germline V gives CDR1 MNHNY, CDR2 SVGAGI (reference sequence). The CDR3 has 15 amino acids. Trimming stripped 0 bases from V and 4 bases from J, with 10 bases between. This CDR3 is CASSYSIGGNQPQHF. The CDR3 DNA sequence: TGTGCCAGCAGTTACTCGATAGGGGGTAATCAGCCCCAGCATTTT.

The chain combines TRBV19 with TRBJ1-4; the D is unclear. Between the trimmed V and J ends, which lost 3 bases and 6 bases, there was a span of 8 bases. CDR3 length: 13 residues. Germline assignment: CDR1 LNHDA and CDR2 SQIVND (reference sequence). The CDR3 sequence: CASSIQRDEKLFF. The CDR3 DNA is TGTGCCAGTAGTATCCAGAGGGATGAAAAACTGTTTTTT.

J is TRBJ2-6 and V is TRBV19; a weak D match, TRBD1 (5 bases). This CDR3 is built from 18 residues. CDR1 LNHDA and CDR2 SQIVND come from the germline V gene (reference sequence). Trimming removed 4 bases from V and 2 bases from J, with 18 bases in between. CDR3 amino acids: CASSTSEWGAAGANVLTF. CDR3 DNA: TGTGCCAGTAGTACGTCCGAGTGGGGCGCGGCTGGGGCCAACGTCCTGACTTTC.

In this sample, this clone turned up many times. The chain uses TRBV28 and TRBJ1-6; TRBD1 aligns across 7 bases. Germline values: CDR1 MDHEN, CDR2 SYDVKM. This CDR3 contains 15 residues. V lost 3 bases to trimming and J lost 10 bases; unmatched junction nucleotides: 9. The CDR3 loop is CASSFGTARHSPLHF. The CDR3 nucleotides read TGTGCCAGCAGTTTCGGGACAGCAAGGCACTCACCCCTCCACTTT.

This rearrangement joins TRBV11-2 to TRBJ2-1; D not resolved. Trimming stripped 5 bases from V and 0 bases from J, with 14 bases between. The CDR3 contains 16 residues. The germline gives CDR1 SGHAT, CDR2 FQNNGV. The CDR3, as DNA: TGTGCCAGCAGCCCGATGAGAGGAACCTCCTACAATGAGCAGTTCTTC. This codes for CASSPMRGTSYNEQFF.

The genes are TRBV4-1 and TRBJ2-1; D not resolved. With 2 bases removed from V and 6 bases from J, the gap between germline ends came to 8 bases. This CDR3 is built from 13 residues. CDR1 MGHRA and CDR2 YSYEKL come from the germline V gene. DNA for the CDR3: TGCGCCAGCAGCCAACCCGGTTTCAATGAGCAGTTCTTC. Its translation is CASSQPGFNEQFF.

This rearrangement joins TRBV10-1 to TRBJ2-7; D possibly corresponds to TRBD1 (5 bases). This CDR3 contains 14 residues. Deletions cut 2 bases from V and 5 bases from J, with 13 bases between. The germline CDR1 and CDR2 sequences are WNHNN and SYGVQD (reference sequence). In DNA form, the CDR3 reads TGCGCCAGCAGTGAGCTCGGGCAGGGTAACGAGCAGTACTTC. Its protein product is CASSELGQGNEQYF.

The chain uses TRBV5-4 and TRBJ2-3; D is perhaps TRBD1 (5 bases). The CDR3 is made up of 14 amino acids. The V gene lost 2 bases and the J gene lost 3 bases, with 10 bases spanning the gap. The germline V gene encodes CDR1 SGHNT and CDR2 YYREEE (reference sequence). The CDR3 protein is CASSLQEETDTQYF. The CDR3 nucleotides read TGTGCCAGCAGCTTACAGGAAGAGACAGATACGCAGTATTTT.

The chain joins TRBV5-1 to TRBJ2-7, with 8 bases aligning to TRBD1. The CDR3 has 15 amino acids. The germline V gene has CDR1 SGHRS and CDR2 YFSETQ. V gave up 4 bases and J gave up 2 bases; unmatched junction bases: 8. DNA for the CDR3: TGCGCCAGCAGCCCCTTGCCGGGACAGGCCTACGAGCAGTACTTC. Translating gives CASSPLPGQAYEQYF.

V is TRBV5-1 and J is TRBJ2-7; 7 bases fit TRBD1. Germline V gene lookup returns CDR1 SGHRS and CDR2 YFSETQ. The CDR3 is 16 residues long. The ends lost 2 bases at V and 1 base at J; junction bases unmatched: 9. CDR3 loop: CASSFSTGFLSYEQYF. In nucleotides, the CDR3 is TGCGCCAGCAGCTTCTCGACAGGGTTTCTTTCCTACGAGCAGTACTTC.

The chain couples TRBV19 to TRBJ1-2, with TRBD1 matching 9 bases. CDR1 and CDR2 (germline): LNHDA, SQIVND (reference sequence). CDR3 length: 17 residues. The junction had 9 bases not matched to a gene; V was cut back by 2 bases and J by 2 bases. The CDR3 loop reads CASSIIVGTGLNYGYTF. CDR3 nucleotides: TGTGCCAGTAGTATAATAGTCGGGACAGGGTTAAACTATGGCTACACCTTC.

The chain carries TRBV14 and TRBJ1-2; D possibly corresponds to TRBD1 (5 bases). Germline-derived CDR1 and CDR2 are SGHDN and FVKESK. The CDR3 loop spans 12 amino acids. The V gene lost 1 base and the J gene lost 8 bases, with 8 bases spanning the gap. This chain's CDR3 is CASSQGGGGYTF. The CDR3 DNA follows: TGTGCCAGCAGCCAAGGGGGGGGAGGCTACACCTTC.

The chain uses TRBV15 and TRBJ2-3, with a possible D match to TRBD2 (7 bases). CDR1 LNHNV and CDR2 YYDKDF come from the germline V gene (reference sequence). Trimming shortened V by 5 bases and J by 4 bases, and 19 bases separated the two germline ends. This CDR3 has 16 amino acids. CDR3 bases: TGTGCCACCAGCGAACAACGGGGGGCCGGGTCAGATACGCAGTATTTT. Amino acids: CATSEQRGAGSDTQYF.

The chain is built from TRBV9 and TRBJ2-7; 10 bases match TRBD1. CDR1 and CDR2 (germline): SGDLS, YYNGEE. V dropped 4 bases and J dropped 4; count of bases not matched to a gene: 5. This CDR3 has 14 residues. In DNA form, the CDR3 reads TGTGCCAGCAGCTCCCCGGGACAGGGGTACGAGCAGTACTTC. Translation: CASSSPGQGYEQYF.

This chain links TRBV15 with TRBJ2-2; D possibly corresponds to TRBD1 (5 bases). The CDR3 is 13 amino acids. Germline V gives CDR1 LNHNV, CDR2 YYDKDF (reference sequence). V gave up 5 bases and J gave up 4 bases, with 8 bases separating them. CDR3 sequence (DNA): TGTGCCACCAGCCTAGACAGCACCGGGGAGCTGTTTTTT. It specifies CATSLDSTGELFF. Together with reference TRBV15 and TRBJ2-2, the CDR3 gives the full variable domain: DAMVIQNPRYQVTQFGKPVTLSCSQTLNHNVMYWYQQKSSQAPKLLFHYYDKDFNNEADTPDNFQSRRPNTSFCFLDIRSPGLGDTAMYLCATSLDSTGELFFGEGSRLTVL.

V is TRBV4-1 and J is TRBJ2-7, with 9 positions matching TRBD1. J lost 2 bases, V lost 4 bases, and 15 bases had no gene match. Germline CDR1 MGHRA, CDR2 YSYEKL. The CDR3 is made up of 18 amino acids. The CDR3 nucleotides are TGCGCCAGCAGCCTTTCAAACCGCGGGACAGGGCATACCTACGAGCAGTACTTC. It encodes CASSLSNRGTGHTYEQYF.

This chain joins TRBV28 and TRBJ1-5; TRBD1 is a possible D gene (5 bases). The CDR3 has 18 residues. The germline V gene encodes CDR1 MDHEN and CDR2 SYDVKM. The V end lost 1 base, the J end lost 0 bases, and 16 bases lay between the germline ends. The CDR3 region has the DNA TGTGCCAGCAGTTTATTTCTTCTTAGGGGTTATAGCAATCAGCCCCAGCATTTT. This encodes CASSLFLLRGYSNQPQHF.